One and the same sample provided the 15 T cell receptor beta chains below, sequenced in a study of cytomegalovirus exposure and HLA in healthy donors. Researchers ran the PCR with 60 Vbeta and 13 Jbeta primers. TCRdb's copy holds only in-frame clones and misses some; the assay was immunoSEQ multiplex PCR. The profile covers around 100,000 clones, with around three quarters appearing a single time and less than 3.5% taken by the ten largest. Sample: PBMCs. These receptors came from a man between 50 and 59 years old in good health and CMV-seropositive.

V is TRBV4-2 and J is TRBJ2-1; 7 nucleotides line up with TRBD2. The trim removed 1 base at V and 5 bases at J, leaving 11 bases unmatched. The CDR3 totals 17 residues. CDR1 is LGHNA, CDR2 YNFKEQ, per germline. In nucleotides, the CDR3 is TGTGCCAGCAGCCAAGTTTCGGCGGGAGTCTTCCACAATGAGCAGTTCTTC. Amino acid sequence: CASSQVSAGVFHNEQFF.

This chain connects TRBV7-2 to TRBJ2-7, with a tentative D call TRBD2 (6 bases). CDR1 and CDR2 (germline): SGHTA, FQGNSA. This CDR3 is 12 amino acids long. The V end lost 4 bases, the J end lost 9 bases, and 13 bases lay between the germline ends. In DNA, the CDR3 is TGTGCCAGCAGCTCCGGGACTGCTCGGCAGTACTTC. Translating it yields CASSSGTARQYF.

The V gene is TRBV12-5, the J gene TRBJ1-3; D unclear. The CDR3 has 13 residues. Germline CDR1 LGHNT, CDR2 FRNRAP. Trimming pared 0 bases from V and 8 bases from J, leaving 8 bases between. The CDR3 protein is CASGLVAADTIYF. The CDR3 bases are TGTGCTAGTGGTTTGGTGGCCGCGGACACCATATATTTT.

The genes are TRBV6-1 and TRBJ2-4; 7 positions match TRBD1. This CDR3 comprises 13 residues. Germline CDR1 is MNHNS and CDR2 is SASEGT. The junction had 6 bases not matched to a gene; V was cut back by 2 bases and J by 11 bases. The CDR3: CASSELTGFVQYF. The CDR3 coding sequence is TGTGCCAGCAGTGAATTGACAGGGTTTGTTCAGTACTTC.

V and J are TRBV5-4 and TRBJ2-7; TRBD1 might be the D (6 bases). V lost 4 bases and J 0 bases, leaving 20 bases between the germline ends. This CDR3 is 17 amino acids long. The germline V gene has CDR1 SGHNT and CDR2 YYREEE (reference sequence). The CDR3 loop reads CASSQGLGQPLSYEQYF. In nucleotides, the CDR3 is TGTGCCAGCAGCCAAGGGCTGGGACAACCCCTCTCCTACGAGCAGTACTTC.

The chain couples TRBV11-2 to TRBJ1-2; TRBD1 might be the D (6 bases). This CDR3 contains 16 residues. Germline V gene lookup returns CDR1 SGHAT and CDR2 FQNNGV. Trimming took off 0 bases at V and 0 bases at J, with 11 bases between the two ends. Here the CDR3 reads CASSLEQGQANYGYTF. The CDR3 nucleotides are TGTGCCAGCAGCTTAGAGCAGGGGCAAGCTAACTATGGCTACACCTTC.

This chain connects TRBV29-1 to TRBJ2-1; TRBD2 agrees at 11 bases. The V gene's germline CDR1 is SQVTM and CDR2 ANQGSEA. The CDR3 sequence is 16 residues long. The junction had 10 bases not matched to a gene; V was cut back by 2 bases and J by 7 bases. The CDR3 loop is CSVEWVAGGVGNEQFF. The CDR3 DNA sequence: TGCAGCGTTGAATGGGTAGCGGGAGGGGTCGGGAATGAGCAGTTCTTC.

To note about this clone: Other DNA variants within this sample encode the same CDR3. This chain uses TRBV5-8 with TRBJ1-1; D is perhaps TRBD1 (5 bases). The CDR3 has 14 amino acids. Germline CDR1 and CDR2: SGHTS and YDEGEE. V was shortened by 2 bases and J by 0 bases, with 8 bases between the two germline ends. CDR3 sequence (DNA): TGTGCCAGCAGCTTAAGGGGCCTGAACACTGAAGCTTTCTTT. The encoded protein is CASSLRGLNTEAFF.

The chain is built from TRBV4-2 and TRBJ2-3, with D maybe TRBD2 (6 bases). The CDR3 runs 15 residues. The ends were cut back, 1 base at V and 1 base at J, with 9 bases in the middle. CDR1 and CDR2 from the germline V gene are LGHNA and YNFKEQ. The CDR3 loop is CASSQGSSGTDTQYF. The DNA for the CDR3 is TGTGCCAGCAGCCAAGGGTCTAGCGGCACAGATACGCAGTATTTT.

This clone appeared once. The rearrangement links TRBV28 to TRBJ1-1; 9 bases are a match to TRBD1. The V segment lost 6 bases and the J segment 4 bases; nucleotides outside the gene matches: 6. The CDR3 spans 14 residues. Germline V gives CDR1 MDHEN, CDR2 SYDVKM. CDR3 protein: CASRLTGGITEAFF. CDR3 coding DNA: TGTGCCAGCAGGCTGACAGGGGGGATCACTGAAGCTTTCTTT.

DNA for the CDR3: TGTGCCAGCAGTTGGGACTTCTCCTACGAGCAGTACTTC. It translates to CASSWDFSYEQYF. The V call is TRBV27, the J call TRBJ2-7, with D perhaps TRBD2 (6 bases). The CDR3 sequence is 13 residues long. Germline V gives CDR1 MNHEY, CDR2 SMNVEV (reference sequence). The germline V and J ends were trimmed by 4 bases and 0 bases, with 7 bases remaining between them.

The CDR3 region is CASSLLTHNTGELFF. In nucleotides, the CDR3 is TGTGCCAGCAGTTTATTGACTCACAACACCGGGGAGCTGTTTTTT. The chain joins TRBV28 to TRBJ2-2; D gene ambiguous. The CDR3 covers 15 residues. Trimming stripped 1 base from V and 2 bases from J, with 8 bases between. Germline V gives CDR1 MDHEN, CDR2 SYDVKM.

The chain has TRBV5-4 and TRBJ1-3, with D unclear. Germline V lookup: CDR1 SGHNT, CDR2 YYREEE (reference sequence). CDR3 length equals 15 residues. Trimming cost V 0 bases and J 8 bases, with 15 bases left between them. The CDR3 loop is CASSLAPGSEDTIYF. As DNA, the CDR3 is TGTGCCAGCAGCTTGGCCCCGGGATCTGAGGACACCATATATTTT.

V and J are TRBV5-1 and TRBJ1-1, with D tentatively TRBD1 (5 bases). This CDR3 has 14 amino acids. CDR1 and CDR2 from the germline V gene are SGHRS and YFSETQ. Trimming stripped 8 bases from V and 4 bases from J, with 18 bases between. The CDR3 reads CASYIGEVRTEAFF. The DNA for the CDR3 is TGCGCCAGTTACATAGGGGAGGTACGCACTGAAGCTTTCTTT.

The J gene is TRBJ2-1, the V gene TRBV7-3; 14 positions match TRBD2. The CDR3 contains 17 residues. V lost 5 bases to trimming and J lost 0 bases; unmatched junction nucleotides: 3. The V gene's germline CDR1 is SGHTA and CDR2 FQGTGA. The CDR3 protein is CASSLGLAGASYNEQFF. The DNA for the CDR3 is TGTGCCAGCAGCCTGGGACTAGCGGGAGCCTCCTACAATGAGCAGTTCTTC.